The 23 T cell receptor beta chains listed next were all sequenced from one sample in a study of T cells in women clearing cervical HPV infection. Clones were sequenced by immunoSEQ multiplex PCR, and TCRdb holds only the in-frame ones, with some missing. In total, the table holds some 50,000 clones. Sequenced: blood buffy coat. The source of these receptors is a woman between 18 and 70 years old with a cervical HPV16 infection that either progressed to CIN3+ or cleared (not recorded which).

In the case of this clone: Read sequence stops 3 residues before the CDR3 end, and the germline J gene provides the missing end. The chain combines TRBV12-3 or TRBV12-4 with TRBJ2-7; D ambiguous. Between the trimmed V and J ends, which lost 4 bases and 1 base, there was a span of 17 bases. CDR3 length: 16 amino acids. Incomplete CDR3 DNA: TGTGCCAGCAGTTCCCCTCTGGGTGTCGGGTCCTACGAG. Its translation: CASSSPLGVGSYE. The complete CDR3 protein is CASSSPLGVGSYEQYF.

Turning to this clone: The read ends 3 residues early relative to the CDR3; the germline J gene fills the gap. In the same sample, other DNA sequences code for this CDR3. The chain uses TRBV18 and TRBJ1-3; no definite D call. The germline CDR1 and CDR2 sequences are KGHSH and LQKENI. The CDR3 runs to 18 residues. V was pared by 1 base and J by 4 bases, with 20 bases between. Partial CDR3 DNA: TGTGCCAGCTCACCACTGGCGGGTGCGGGTCTTACCGGAAACACC. Its protein product is CASSPLAGAGLTGNT. The entire CDR3 is CASSPLAGAGLTGNTIYF.

Comments on this clone: The DNA ends 3 residues before the CDR3 does, and the rest of the CDR3 is filled in from the germline J gene. The chain employs TRBV13 and TRBJ2-7; 7 bases are a match to TRBD1. There are 12 residues in the CDR3. The ends lost 5 bases at V and 3 bases at J; junction bases unmatched: 1. The germline V gene has CDR1 PRHDT and CDR2 FYEKMQ (reference sequence). The sequenced CDR3 bases are TGTGCCAGCAGCCGGACAGGCTACGAG. Residues: CASSRTGYE. The whole CDR3 region reads CASSRTGYEQYF.

Comments on this clone: The read ends 3 residues shy of where the CDR3 ends; the end is completed using the germline J gene. This rearrangement joins TRBV7-2 to TRBJ2-1; 11 positions match TRBD2. The CDR3 runs 14 residues. V lost 4 bases and J lost 8; bases outside the gene matches: 4. CDR1 and CDR2 from the germline V gene are SGHTA and FQGNSA. The CDR3 DNA, read in part, is TGTGCCAGCAGCTATAGCGGGGGGGCCTATGAG. It codes for CASSYSGGAYE. The complete CDR3 reads CASSYSGGAYEQFF.

A note on this clone: The CDR3 extends 3 residues past the end of the read, so its final part is completed from the germline J gene. The chain recombines TRBV6-1 with TRBJ2-1; 13 positions agree with TRBD2. Germline CDR1 reads MNHNS; CDR2 reads SASEGT. This CDR3 is built from 15 residues. Trimming cost V 4 bases and J 7 bases; bases outside gene matches: 4. CDR3 in amino acids: CASSAPGLAGNEQFF. CDR3 DNA, as far as it was read: TGTGCCAGCAGTGCCCCGGGACTAGCGGGAAATGAG.

In regard to this clone: With the read ending 3 residues before the CDR3 end, the germline J gene is used to fill in that end. The chain has TRBV18 and TRBJ2-4; 7 bases fit TRBD1. Germline V CDR1 and CDR2: KGHSH, LQKENI. There are 16 residues in the CDR3. CDR3 sequence reads: CASSPAGTASFYGQYF. The part of the CDR3 DNA that was read is TGTGCCAGCTCACCGGCCGGGACAGCGTCTTTCTATGGT.

Notes on this clone: Coverage ceases 3 residues before the CDR3 finishes, and the germline J gene fills in the end. This chain connects TRBV20-1 to TRBJ2-7, with 7 bases lining up with TRBD1. The V gene's germline CDR1 is DFQATT and CDR2 SNEGSKA (reference sequence). The V gene end was trimmed by 1 base and the J gene end by 5 bases; junction bases not matched to a gene: 11. The CDR3 is 15 residues long. The CDR3 here is CSARAPGTAKNEQYF. The CDR3 DNA, read in part, is TGCAGTGCTAGAGCCCCCGGGACAGCGAAAAACGAG.

In the case of this clone: With the read ending 3 residues before the CDR3 end, the germline J gene is used to fill in that end. The gene calls are TRBV5-4 and TRBJ2-2; the D gene is possibly TRBD1 (6 bases). Germline CDR1 SGHNT, CDR2 YYREEE (reference sequence). CDR3 length: 16 residues. Trimming took 4 bases from V and 2 from J, leaving 15 bases between them. The CDR3 sequence: CASSMKQGTNTGELFF. The part of the CDR3 DNA that was read is TGTGCCAGCAGCATGAAGCAGGGGACCAACACCGGGGAG.

As to this clone: The read stops 3 residues short of the end of the CDR3; the missing end is completed from the germline J gene. V usage is TRBV5-1 and J usage is TRBJ1-2; 7 nucleotides line up with TRBD1. Germline assignment: CDR1 SGHRS and CDR2 YFSETQ. CDR3 length equals 17 residues. V shed 4 bases and J 5 bases; nucleotides not matched to a gene: 17. CDR3 DNA (partial): TGCGCCAGCAGCCCGACGCCTGAACAGGGGCGCGCGTATGGC. This sequence encodes CASSPTPEQGRAYG. The CDR3 as a whole reads CASSPTPEQGRAYGYTF.

The CDR3 sequence is CASSLGQLRSPLFF. The DNA read from the CDR3 is TGCGCCAGCAGCTTGGGTCAGTTAAGATCACCG. The rearrangement links TRBV5-1 to TRBJ2-2; D is unresolved. The read ends 3 residues shy of where the CDR3 ends; the end is completed using the germline J gene. This CDR3 comprises 14 residues. The germline CDR1 and CDR2 sequences are SGHRS and YFSETQ.

As for this clone: The read gets to within 3 residues of the CDR3 end, and the germline J gene fills in the rest. The genes are TRBV9 and TRBJ2-1; 7 nucleotides line up with TRBD2. Germline CDR1 reads SGDLS; CDR2 reads YYNGEE. V was pared by 4 bases and J by 8 bases, with 9 bases of the junction left unmatched. CDR3 length: 14 residues. Partial CDR3 DNA: TGTGCCAGCAGCCCACCGGGGGGTGGCCATGAG. This translates into CASSPPGGGHE. The full CDR3 is CASSPPGGGHEQFF. Complete variable domain (other parts from reference TRBV9 and TRBJ2-1): DSGVTQTPKHLITATGQRVTLRCSPRSGDLSVYWYQQSLDQGLQFLIQYYNGEERAKGNILERFSAQQFPDLHSELNLSSLELGDSALYFCASSPPGGGHEQFFGPGTRLTVL.

Notes on this clone: The read terminates 3 residues ahead of where the CDR3 ends, so the germline J gene completes it. This chain joins TRBV7-6 and TRBJ2-1; 7 bases line up with TRBD2. Germline assignment: CDR1 SGHVS and CDR2 FNYEAQ. V lost 1 base to trimming and J lost 8 bases; unmatched junction nucleotides: 8. The CDR3 has 15 residues. The CDR3: CASSLGAGSGYEQFF. The CDR3 bases that were read are TGTGCCAGCAGCTTAGGAGCGGGGAGCGGCTATGAG. Complete variable domain (other parts from reference TRBV7-6 and TRBJ2-1): GAGVSQSPRYKVTKRGQDVALRCDPISGHVSLYWYRQALGQGPEFLTYFNYEAQQDKSGLPNDRFSAERPEGSISTLTIQRTEQRDSAMYRCASSLGAGSGYEQFFGPGTRLTVL.

On this clone: The read finishes 3 residues shy of the CDR3 end, and the germline J gene is used to complete it. The chain recombines TRBV5-1 with TRBJ1-2, with TRBD1 matching over 7 bases. CDR3 length equals 14 residues. Germline assignment: CDR1 SGHRS and CDR2 YFSETQ. With 5 bases clipped from V and 6 bases from J, the junction kept 10 bases outside the gene matches. CDR3 bases read: TGCGCCAGCAGGAACCCGGGACAGTGGGATGGC. Its translation is CASRNPGQWDG. The entire CDR3 protein is CASRNPGQWDGYTF.

A remark on this clone: Coverage ceases 3 residues before the CDR3 finishes, and the germline J gene fills in the end. The genes are TRBV18 and TRBJ1-5, with 8 bases fitting TRBD1. Trimming cost V 6 bases and J 7 bases; bases outside gene matches: 11. The CDR3 is 15 amino acids. The germline CDR1 and CDR2 sequences are KGHSH and LQKENI. The CDR3 protein is CASSSRQGQEQPQHF. The CDR3 DNA, read in part, is TGTGCCAGCTCTTCTAGACAGGGGCAGGAACAGCCC.

Of note for this clone: The read ends 3 residues before the CDR3 terminus; that terminus is restored from the germline J gene. V usage is TRBV2 and J usage is TRBJ2-3; TRBD2 aligns across 15 bases. This CDR3 is 17 amino acids long. Trimming at V came to 4 bases and at J to 3 bases, leaving 5 bases not matched to a gene. The germline CDR1 and CDR2 sequences are SNHLY and FYNNEI. CDR3 sequence reads: CASSVPGLAGGTDTQYF. The CDR3 DNA, read in part, is TGTGCCAGCAGTGTCCCCGGACTAGCGGGGGGGACAGATACG.

The CDR3 DNA, read in part, is TGCGCCAGCAGCCCAGACTCCCAAGAGACC. As protein: CASSPDSQET. In full, the CDR3 is CASSPDSQETQYF. The rearrangement links TRBV5-1 to TRBJ2-5; the D is unclear. The CDR3 end falls 3 residues outside the read, so it is completed with the germline J gene. This CDR3 region has 13 residues. V lost 4 bases and J lost 1, with 8 bases in between. The germline CDR1 and CDR2 sequences are SGHRS and YFSETQ.

About this clone itself: The sequenced fragment ends 3 residues before the CDR3 boundary, so the rest is inferred from the germline J gene. The chain is built from TRBV2 and TRBJ1-4; TRBD1 agrees at 10 bases. This CDR3 comprises 14 residues. With V trimmed by 6 bases and J by 6 bases, 4 bases remained unmatched. In germline, CDR1 is SNHLY, CDR2 FYNNEI. The CDR3 spells CASRVGTGDEKLFF. CDR3 DNA, as far as it was read: TGTGCCAGCAGGGTGGGGACAGGGGATGAAAAA.

About this clone itself: Read coverage stops 3 residues before the CDR3 terminus; the germline J gene supplies the remainder. This chain connects TRBV2 to TRBJ2-3; D is perhaps TRBD2 (5 bases). CDR3 length: 15 residues. V lost 5 bases and J lost 2, with 14 bases in between. CDR1 SNHLY and CDR2 FYNNEI come from the germline V gene. Partial CDR3 DNA: TGTGCCAGCAGTTTGGGTCGGACTGCCACAGATACG. It codes for CASSLGRTATDT. In full, the CDR3 reads CASSLGRTATDTQYF. The whole variable domain, remainder taken from reference TRBV2 and TRBJ2-3, is EPEVTQTPSHQVTQMGQEVILRCVPISNHLYFYWYRQILGQKVEFLVSFYNNEISEKSEIFDDQFSVERPDGSNFTLKIRSTKLEDSAMYFCASSLGRTATDTQYFGPGTRLTVL.

Worth noting for this clone: The missing CDR3 end, 3 residues past where the read stops, is filled in from the germline J gene. V usage is TRBV18 and J usage is TRBJ2-3; 8 positions match TRBD1. Germline-derived CDR1 and CDR2 are KGHSH and LQKENI. There are 14 residues in the CDR3. The part of the CDR3 DNA that was read is TGTGCCAGCTCACCGGGACAGGAGAATCAGCCG. This sequence encodes CASSPGQENQP. Given in full, the CDR3 is CASSPGQENQPQYF.

A word on this clone: The read ends 3 residues shy of where the CDR3 ends; the end is completed using the germline J gene. V gene TRBV7-6 combines with J gene TRBJ2-2; 9 positions match TRBD2. Trimming took 1 base from V and 4 from J; bases not matched to a gene: 4. In germline, CDR1 is SGHVS, CDR2 FNYEAQ. This CDR3 comprises 16 residues. The CDR3 loop reads CASSLGGGALTGELFF. CDR3 DNA, as far as it was read: TGTGCCAGCAGCTTAGGCGGGGGGGCCCTCACCGGGGAG.

Turning to this clone: The read stops 3 residues short of the end of the CDR3; the missing end is completed from the germline J gene. The gene calls are TRBV5-8 and TRBJ2-3, with D possibly matching TRBD1 (6 bases). The CDR3 extends over 14 amino acids. Germline V gene data show CDR1 as SGHTS and CDR2 as YDEGEE. Trimming stripped 2 bases from V and 4 bases from J, with 11 bases between. The sequenced CDR3 bases are TGTGCCAGCAGCTTAAGGGGGTTTCCAGATACG. Its translation: CASSLRGFPDT. The complete CDR3 reads CASSLRGFPDTQYF.

A note on this clone: The read terminates 3 residues ahead of where the CDR3 ends, so the germline J gene completes it. The gene calls are TRBV20-1 and TRBJ2-3; D is uncertain. This CDR3 is built from 12 residues. The germline V gene has CDR1 DFQATT and CDR2 SNEGSKA (reference sequence). Trimming cost V 3 bases and J 3 bases, with 7 bases left between them. The CDR3 is CSASPGTDTQYF. The DNA read from the CDR3 is TGCAGTGCTAGCCCCGGGACAGATACG.

The CDR3 spells CASSTRQGLNSPLFF. CDR3 bases read: TGTGCCAGCAGCACCCGACAGGGCCTAAATTCACCA. The chain has TRBV5-4 and TRBJ1-4; 7 nucleotides agree with TRBD1. With the read ending 3 residues before the CDR3 end, the germline J gene is used to fill in that end. The CDR3 is 15 residues long. CDR1 and CDR2 from the germline V gene are SGHNT and YYREEE (reference sequence).